The present entry profiles one T cell receptor (beta chain) with its context. The antigen is undetermined. The record originates from a study of T cells in Graves' hyperthyroidism and ophthalmopathy. The CDR3 loop spans 17 amino acids. Germline V gene sequence: CDR1 SGHVS, CDR2 FNYEAQ. Unmatched junction bases numbered 9, after V lost 5 bases and J lost 3 bases. The study, taken as a whole, reports: In the analysis, a 13 V-J model separated ophthalmopathy from stable hyperthyroidism.

RNA transcripts provided the source from which TCR beta CDR3 regions were amplified. When the TCR CDR3 underwent first-round RT-PCR, the HTBI primer set was used. MiXCR, run by TCRdb on the multiplex PCR reads, gives a single entry per CDR3 protein. The sample shows hundreds of thousands of distinct CDR3 sequences, 35% to 40% of them seen only once. Reasons for excluding patients were uncontrolled infection, other autoimmune disease, pregnancy or lactation. Diagnoses rested on clinical symptoms, serum thyroxine and TRAb, thyroid ultrasound and orbital computed tomography. The PBMCs studied were ones that came from roughly 11 ml fresh peripheral blood.

The TCR sequence derives from a man younger than 35 with Graves' hyperthyroidism. This chain joins TRBV7-6 and TRBJ2-7; the match to TRBD2 covers 14 bases. Sequences were obtained from blood. As DNA, the CDR3 is TGTGCCAGCAGCGCAGCCGGGACTAGCGGGAGTAGCTACGAGCAGTACTTC. As protein: CASSAAGTSGSSYEQYF.